These T cell receptor beta chains were read from a single sample in a study of T cell responses to AZD1222 COVID-19 vaccine. TCRdb's copy holds only in-frame clones and misses some; the assay was immunoSEQ multiplex PCR. The sample lists about 100,000 clones, around 92% occurring once. Material: peripheral blood, obtained on day 0 of AZD1222 vaccination. Receptors originate from an adult in good health. Both conserved end residues are part of each CDR3. D genes are given only for firm matches. Only some rows state a clone size, as once, few, many or a class for expanded clones.

clone_size,v_call,d_call,j_call,cdr3_nt,cdr3_aa
-,TRBV27,-,TRBJ2-2,TGTGCCAGCAGTTTATCAGCAACCGGGGAGCTGTTTTTT,CASSLSATGELFF
-,TRBV5-8,TRBD2,TRBJ2-2,TGTGCCAGCAGGCCGGGACTAGTTGGATCCGGGGAGCTGTTTTTT,CASRPGLVGSGELFF
-,TRBV6-1,-,TRBJ1-4,TGTGCCAGCAGTGGCGAGGGGCCCATGTATAATGAAAAACTGTTTTTT,CASSGEGPMYNEKLFF
-,TRBV27,TRBD2,TRBJ2-5,TGTGCCAGCAGTACTGGACTAGCGGTCTTCCAAGAGACCCAGTACTTC,CASSTGLAVFQETQYF
once,TRBV21-1,-,TRBJ1-6,TGTGCCAGCAGCAAACTCTGGCCCCTCCACTTT,CASSKLWPLHF
-,TRBV5-6,TRBD1,TRBJ1-6,TGTGCCAGCAGCTTGGCGGCAGGGGGCTCCTATAATTCACCCCTCCACTTT,CASSLAAGGSYNSPLHF
few,TRBV6-1,-,TRBJ1-1,TGTGCCAGCAGTGAAGAGGTAGGGGGGCGGACTGAAGCTTTCTTT,CASSEEVGGRTEAFF
-,TRBV12-3/TRBV12-4,-,TRBJ1-2,TGTGCCAGCAGTGGGCTGGGCTATGGCTACACCTTC,CASSGLGYGYTF
-,TRBV7-3,-,TRBJ2-2,TGTGCCAGCAGCTTAAGGGTTGAGACCGGGGAGCTGTTTTTT,CASSLRVETGELFF
-,TRBV28,TRBD1,TRBJ1-5,TGTGCCAGCACCACCTCCGGGACAGGGGGTTTCACTCAGCCCCAGCATTTT,CASTTSGTGGFTQPQHF
-,TRBV5-1,-,TRBJ2-2,TGCGCCAGCAGCGACACGCAGGGATGGAACACCGGGGAGCTGTTTTTT,CASSDTQGWNTGELFF
-,TRBV2,TRBD1,TRBJ1-6,TGTGCCAGTAAGGTGGGACAGGAGAATTCACCCCTCCACTTT,CASKVGQENSPLHF
-,TRBV4-1,-,TRBJ2-7,TGCGCCAGCAGCCAGTCGGTCCTTCGAGCGTACGAGCAGTACTTC,CASSQSVLRAYEQYF
-,TRBV5-8,-,TRBJ2-2,TGTGCCAGCAGCTTCCTCTTAGACACCGGGGAGCTGTTTTTT,CASSFLLDTGELFF
-,TRBV7-2,-,TRBJ1-2,TGTGCCAGCAGTCTAGTGGGGGACTATGGCTACACCTTC,CASSLVGDYGYTF
-,TRBV28,TRBD1,TRBJ1-5,TGTGCCAGCAGTTTAAACAGGGGAATTAATCAGCCCCAGCATTTT,CASSLNRGINQPQHF